This entry is about one T cell receptor (beta chain). Original analysis: For nucleated cells, counts were estimated from reference gene primer amplification. Clones were sequenced by immunoSEQ multiplex PCR, and TCRdb holds only the in-frame ones, with some missing. V and J calls and clone size are as listed in that table; D and trimming were resolved from the DNA. The table includes about 260,000 clones, 85% detected once. This CDR3 has 11 residues. Germline CDR1 reads SNHLY; CDR2 reads FYNNEI. V lost 3 bases to trimming and J lost 5 bases, with 4 bases between them. This record comes from a study of blood T cell repertoires in COVID-19. Study background: There were acute and convalescent COVID-19 samples, and they came from the United States, Italy and Spain. In each case, the material was cDNA or gDNA derived from T cells, B-cell-depleted T cells, or PBMCs.

This chain links TRBV2 with TRBJ2-5, with D uncertain. Sample: peripheral blood. The TCR originated in a human donor in a cohort sampled during active COVID-19. The CDR3 reads CASSDEETQYF. The CDR3 DNA sequence: TGTGCCAGCAGTGATGAGGAGACCCAGTACTTC.